Listed below are T cell receptor beta chains from one sample, sequenced in a study of blood T cell repertoires in COVID-19. Assay used: immunoSEQ multiplex PCR; TCRdb lists only in-frame clones, some missing. The data show just under 85,000 clones, around 80% seen once. The specimen sequenced was peripheral blood. The receptors come from a woman of 80 years or more with acute or convalescent COVID-19. Both conserved end residues are trimmed from each CDR3.

V gene,CDR3 length,CDR3 protein
TRBV7-5,13,ARSNRDRDSYEQY
TRBV5-1,14,ASSSKTSGYTDTQY
TRBV5-6,13,ASSLAGGSFNEQF
TRBV24-1,11,ATSPGQGNEQY
TRBV10-3,12,AISGDLGNQPQH
TRBV19,11,ASRPTGEETQY
TRBV5-1,12,ASSIAVLYNEQF
TRBV30,12,AWEVAGGLDEQF
TRBV19,14,ASSIRDSWNPYEQY
TRBV20-1,9,SARTTQTQY
TRBV7-2,13,ASRGTSGTVGELF
TRBV24-1,13,ATGDRGKTYNEQF
TRBV4-1,14,ASSRLPGGAQDEQY
TRBV12-3/TRBV12-4,11,ASTLFPTGAQY
TRBV7-6,15,ASSLGGGSGISYEQY
TRBV3-1/TRBV3-2,9,ASSNLFGYT
TRBV2,15,ASSVLGLAGIYNEQF
TRBV4-3,13,ASSQDGTGDPKQF
TRBV7-9,14,ASSSWSGASYNEQF
TRBV21-1,14,ASSRGGQSTTGELF
TRBV5-1,13,ASSLDGARYTEAF
TRBV7-2,13,ASSSRLPYTDTQY
TRBV6-2/TRBV6-3,14,ASSRPNRGRSYEQY
TRBV19,14,ASSISRAGPYNEQF
TRBV30,15,AWSPGTGGFYNSPLH
TRBV5-6,14,ASTAVEGPNNSPLH
TRBV11-3,14,ASSLGPRGPSGEQY
TRBV11-3,14,ASSLHQGGRTGELF
TRBV7-9,11,ASSLGAGSEQY
TRBV7-2,14,ASSPLAVANTGELF
TRBV5-4,14,ASSLDRQTTNEKLF
TRBV5-6,12,ASSPDRLSYGYT
TRBV19,13,ASSSGTGVLETQY
TRBV6-2/TRBV6-3,11,ASSPIRVHEQY
TRBV29-1,9,SVEVEQGYT
TRBV5-1,13,ASSPGLQTYNEQF
TRBV2,13,ASSETSGWNEKLF
TRBV10-3,13,AISESSRNTGELF
TRBV7-3,11,ASSPDRDNEQF
TRBV9,13,ASSEGGGLYNEQF
TRBV18,14,ASSPLTAGGQDTQY
TRBV4-1,12,ASSQGSSGNTIY
TRBV19,13,ASSMVDTSTDTQY
TRBV19,12,ASSIRGVTDTQY
TRBV28,14,ASSLFRQVTSYEQY
TRBV5-4,15,ASSFRTGALNTGELF
TRBV5-1,12,ASSLDQGNSPLH
TRBV2,11,ASRQGQQETQY
TRBV7-9,12,ASSLSLTGNEQF
TRBV20-1,13,SASRTSGSADTQY
TRBV2,11,ASRPLRNTEAF
TRBV21-1,18,ASSKALLAGGMSSYNEQF
TRBV7-2,14,ASSLELGVTTGELF
TRBV5-1,14,ASSLGAGVATDTQY
TRBV5-5,12,ASSRQGEGYGYT
TRBV10-2,11,ASNRAGEETQY